The next 31 T cell receptor beta chains were all read from a single sample in a study of blood T cell repertoires in COVID-19. Assay: immunoSEQ multiplex PCR; the TCRdb copy retains only in-frame clones and omits some. Of some 200,000 clones detected, more than 65% appear once; the ten largest clones hold around 14%. The sample comprised peripheral blood. The receptor source for this set is a human donor in a cohort sampled during active COVID-19.

The chain carries TRBV19 and TRBJ1-2; D is ambiguous. Trimming shortened V by 5 bases and J by 1 base, and 5 bases separated the two germline ends. The CDR3 length is 12 residues. Germline V gene lookup returns CDR1 LNHDA and CDR2 SQIVND (reference sequence). The CDR3 DNA reads as TGTGCCAGTAGTGCGTATAACTATGGCTACACCTTC. Protein: CASSAYNYGYTF.

The chain links TRBV7-2 to TRBJ1-5; TRBD1 agrees at 7 bases. Germline assignment: CDR1 SGHTA and CDR2 FQGNSA. CDR3 length: 16 residues. The V gene end was trimmed by 1 base and the J gene end by 7 bases; junction bases not matched to a gene: 10. CDR3 amino acids: CASSLGDRRGRQPQHF. The CDR3 DNA sequence: TGTGCCAGCAGCTTAGGGGACAGACGGGGACGGCAGCCCCAGCATTTT.

V and J are TRBV5-8 and TRBJ1-5, with 8 bases identical to TRBD1. Germline loops: CDR1 SGHTS, CDR2 YDEGEE. V lost 1 base and J lost 4; bases outside the gene matches: 4. This CDR3 region has 15 residues. The CDR3 DNA is TGTGCCAGCAGCTTGTGGGGACAGGTTAATCAGCCCCAGCATTTT. Protein product: CASSLWGQVNQPQHF.

The chain joins TRBV6-5 to TRBJ1-5; tentatively, D is TRBD1 (6 bases). Trimming shortened V by 8 bases and J by 4 bases, and 12 bases separated the two germline ends. Germline CDR1 and CDR2: MNHEY and SVGAGI. CDR3 length: 13 residues. DNA of the CDR3: TGTGCCAGCGGCACGAGGGGGAATCAGCCCCAGCATTTT. It codes for CASGTRGNQPQHF.

This clone appeared a few times. This chain connects TRBV25-1 to TRBJ2-5; D might be TRBD2 (6 bases). The germline CDR1 and CDR2 sequences are MGHDK and SYGVNS. This CDR3 has 16 amino acids. V was clipped by 5 bases and J by 5 bases, with 21 bases between them. As DNA, the CDR3 is TGTGCCAGCAGTAAGGGGAAGTGGCCCAGCGGGGAGACCCAGTACTTC. It codes for CASSKGKWPSGETQYF.

The genes are TRBV2 and TRBJ2-2; TRBD2 aligns across 14 bases. Trimming at V came to 8 bases and at J to 5 bases, leaving 4 bases not matched to a gene. In germline, CDR1 is SNHLY, CDR2 FYNNEI. The CDR3 covers 15 residues. The CDR3 DNA is TGTGCCAGCGGGACTAGCGGGAGAAGTACCGGGGAGCTGTTTTTT. Translated, it gives CASGTSGRSTGELFF.

Only a few counts were recorded for this clone. The CDR3 DNA is TGTGCCAGCAGCTTAGAGCTAGCGGGTGGGTGGGGTCGTAGGTCCGAGCAGTACTTC. It specifies CASSLELAGGWGRRSEQYF. The chain has TRBV7-2 and TRBJ2-7, with 8 bases aligning to TRBD2. This CDR3 spans 19 amino acids. The J segment lost 6 bases and the V segment lost 1 base, leaving 20 bases of the junction unmatched. CDR1 is SGHTA and CDR2 is FQGNSA in the germline V gene.

This clone has just a few counts. The chain couples TRBV18 to TRBJ2-3; possible D gene TRBD1, 5 bases. The germline V and J ends were trimmed by 3 bases and 5 bases, with 15 bases remaining between them. This CDR3 has 15 amino acids. Germline lookup yields CDR1 KGHSH and CDR2 LQKENI. The CDR3 loop reads CASSPAQGIGDTQYF. CDR3 coding DNA: TGTGCCAGCTCACCGGCTCAGGGAATTGGAGATACGCAGTATTTT.

The genes are TRBV5-1 and TRBJ2-7, with 8 bases identical to TRBD2. Looked up from germline, CDR1 is SGHRS and CDR2 is YFSETQ. Losses at the gene ends were 5 bases for V and 6 bases for J; bases not matched to a gene: 13. The CDR3 loop spans 15 amino acids. CDR3 in amino acids: CASRPDGTRVSEQYF. The DNA of the CDR3 is TGCGCCAGCAGACCCGACGGGACTAGAGTTTCCGAGCAGTACTTC.

The J gene is TRBJ2-7, the V gene TRBV28; 7 nucleotides line up with TRBD1. Germline V gives CDR1 MDHEN, CDR2 SYDVKM. This CDR3 comprises 12 residues. The junction had 1 base not matched to a gene; V was cut back by 5 bases and J by 3 bases. The CDR3 loop is CASSGQVYEQYF. Here the CDR3 DNA reads TGTGCCAGCAGTGGACAGGTCTACGAGCAGTACTTC.

The chain joins TRBV30 to TRBJ2-5; TRBD1 aligns across 10 bases. Germline CDR1 is GTSNPN and CDR2 is SVGIG (reference sequence). J gave up 5 bases and V 1 base, and 7 bases lay outside the gene matches. The CDR3 extends over 15 amino acids. CDR3 protein: CAWSGTGGLFETQYF. The CDR3 DNA reads as TGTGCCTGGAGTGGGACAGGGGGTTTGTTCGAGACCCAGTACTTC.

V is TRBV5-1 and J is TRBJ2-5, with a weak D call TRBD2 (6 bases). CDR1 and CDR2 (germline): SGHRS, YFSETQ. V was clipped by 1 base and J by 4 bases, with 14 bases between them. This CDR3 is 15 amino acids long. The CDR3 coding sequence is TGCGCCAGCAGCTTGATTTGGGGGGATGGAGAGACCCAGTACTTC. The encoded protein is CASSLIWGDGETQYF.

The chain joins TRBV7-9 to TRBJ1-2, with 7 nucleotides matching TRBD1. V was pared by 5 bases and J by 3 bases, with 3 bases of the junction left unmatched. The CDR3 sequence is 13 residues long. CDR1 is SEHNR and CDR2 is FQNEAQ in the germline V gene (reference sequence). This chain's CDR3 is CASSPGQYYGYTF. The CDR3 nucleotides are TGTGCCAGCAGCCCGGGACAGTACTATGGCTACACCTTC.

J is TRBJ2-1 and V is TRBV15; TRBD1 might be the D (5 bases). Per germline, CDR1 LNHNV and CDR2 YYDKDF (reference sequence). CDR3 length equals 17 residues. The V end was cut by 0 bases, the J end by 5 bases, with 17 bases between. This CDR3 reads CATSRDQQATGNNEQFF. DNA for the CDR3: TGTGCCACCAGCAGAGATCAACAGGCAACTGGAAACAATGAGCAGTTCTTC.

The V gene is TRBV2, the J gene TRBJ1-5, with D possibly being TRBD1 (5 bases). V lost 6 bases and J 2 bases, leaving 17 bases between the germline ends. CDR1 is SNHLY, CDR2 FYNNEI, per germline. The CDR3 sequence is 16 residues long. For the CDR3, the DNA is TGTGCCAGCAGAAATGGGGGGACGATTGGCAATCAGCCCCAGCATTTT. This encodes CASRNGGTIGNQPQHF.

The CDR3: CASSSVQREKLFF. The DNA for the CDR3 is TGTGCCAGCAGTTCAGTGCAGCGCGAAAAACTGTTTTTT. V is TRBV27 and J is TRBJ1-4; D is uncertain. The length of the CDR3 is 13 residues. The germline gives CDR1 MNHEY, CDR2 SMNVEV (reference sequence). V gave up 4 bases and J gave up 8 bases, with 11 bases separating them.

The chain couples TRBV6-5 to TRBJ2-7; 9 bases fit TRBD1. Germline V CDR1 and CDR2: MNHEY, SVGAGI. V dropped 4 bases and J dropped 6; count of bases not matched to a gene: 10. CDR3 length: 15 residues. The CDR3 DNA reads as TGTGCCAGCAGTTCCCCGGGACAGGGTTATCTCGAGCAGTACTTC. It encodes CASSSPGQGYLEQYF.

This rearrangement joins TRBV19 to TRBJ1-2; tentative D call: TRBD1 (6 bases). From germline, CDR1 is LNHDA and CDR2 SQIVND (reference sequence). The CDR3 extends over 14 amino acids. Trimming left V 9 bases short and J 3 bases short, with 17 bases between. CDR3 protein: CASEPGQGYYGYTF. CDR3 DNA: TGTGCCAGCGAACCGGGACAAGGATACTATGGCTACACCTTC. Full variable domain (outside the CDR3, taken from reference TRBV19 and TRBJ1-2): DGGITQSPKYLFRKEGQNVTLSCEQNLNHDAMYWYRQDPGQGLRLIYYSQIVNDFQKGDIAEGYSVSREKKESFPLTVTSAQKNPTAFYLCASEPGQGYYGYTFGSGTRLTVV.

This sequence joins TRBV21-1 and TRBJ2-7; the D segment call TRBD2 is taken from the table without a DNA check. TRBV21-1 is deemed a pseudogene. The length of the CDR3 is 17 residues. The chain's CDR3 is CASSKNSRGLNSGEQYF. DNA of the CDR3: TGTGCCAGCAGCAAGAACAGCCGGGGACTGAATAGTGGCGAGCAGTACTTC.

V gene TRBV5-1 combines with J gene TRBJ1-6, with D perhaps TRBD1 (6 bases). CDR1 is SGHRS and CDR2 is YFSETQ in the germline V gene. V shed 0 bases and J shed 8 bases, with 12 bases lying between them. The CDR3 is made up of 15 amino acids. The CDR3 protein is CASSLVYRVDSPLHF. CDR3 bases: TGCGCCAGCAGCTTGGTATACAGGGTTGATTCACCCCTCCACTTT.

The chain joins TRBV21-1 to TRBJ2-3; the table's D call, TRBD2, was not checked against the DNA. TRBV21-1 counts as a pseudogene. This CDR3 region has 20 residues. CDR3 loop: CASSTASGSPFSSSTDTQYF. CDR3 coding DNA: TGTGCCAGCAGCACCGCTAGCGGGAGCCCTTTTTCCTCTAGCACAGATACGCAGTATTTT.

The rearrangement links TRBV28 to TRBJ1-2; possible D gene TRBD1, 6 bases. V lost 3 bases and J 4 bases, leaving 18 bases between the germline ends. The CDR3 is 16 amino acids. Germline CDR1 MDHEN, CDR2 SYDVKM. The CDR3 sequence: CASSFPSGAVFYGYTF. The CDR3 coding sequence is TGTGCCAGCAGTTTCCCCTCAGGGGCGGTATTCTATGGCTACACCTTC.

The chain is built from TRBV27 and TRBJ2-1; no clear D. This CDR3 has 15 residues. V lost 3 bases to trimming and J lost 9 bases, with 18 bases between them. Germline CDR1 reads MNHEY; CDR2 reads SMNVEV (reference sequence). The CDR3 nucleotides are TGTGCCAGCAGTTTCTTAAGTCCCCGAGGCAGTGAGCAGTTCTTC. It yields the protein CASSFLSPRGSEQFF.

This clone was recorded a few times. This chain joins TRBV19 and TRBJ1-3; D not certain. CDR3 length: 15 amino acids. The V and J ends lost 6 bases and 2 bases respectively, with 14 bases between them. The germline gives CDR1 LNHDA, CDR2 SQIVND (reference sequence). In DNA, the CDR3 is TGTGCCAGTAGAAGACGGGAAGATACTGGAAACACCATATATTTT. It specifies CASRRREDTGNTIYF.

This chain joins TRBV12-3 or TRBV12-4 and TRBJ1-1; no definite D call. The CDR3 is 12 residues long. Trimming stripped 4 bases from V and 4 bases from J, with 7 bases between. The CDR3 DNA follows: TGTGCCAGCAGTTCAGGAGGCACTGAAGCTTTCTTT. Translated: CASSSGGTEAFF.

V and J are TRBV5-6 and TRBJ2-1; 9 bases line up with TRBD2. The germline V gene encodes CDR1 SGHDT and CDR2 YYEEEE. This CDR3 comprises 15 residues. The V gene end was trimmed by 5 bases and the J gene end by 7 bases; junction bases not matched to a gene: 10. The CDR3 DNA is TGTGCCAGCAGTTGGGGAGTAGCGGGAGTTAATGAGCAGTTCTTC. This codes for CASSWGVAGVNEQFF.

The V and J genes are TRBV5-1 and TRBJ2-7, with 9 nucleotides matching TRBD1. J gave up 3 bases and V 4 bases, and 8 bases lay outside the gene matches. Germline V gene data show CDR1 as SGHRS and CDR2 as YFSETQ. The CDR3 sequence is 15 residues long. CDR3 region: CASSARDRADYEQYF. As DNA, the CDR3 is TGCGCCAGCAGCGCCCGGGACAGGGCGGACTACGAGCAGTACTTC.

The table lists this clone with a few counts. The chain recombines TRBV18 with TRBJ2-3; D gene ambiguous. The CDR3 is 14 residues long. V was clipped by 4 bases and J by 2 bases, with 10 bases between them. CDR1 KGHSH and CDR2 LQKENI come from the germline V gene. The CDR3 is CASSRQDPTDTQYF. CDR3 in DNA: TGTGCCAGCTCACGCCAGGATCCCACAGATACGCAGTATTTT.

The V and J genes are TRBV12-5 and TRBJ2-5; D is ambiguous. CDR1 is LGHNT and CDR2 is FRNRAP in the germline V gene. V lost 5 bases to trimming and J lost 1 base, with 11 bases between them. This CDR3 comprises 14 residues. CDR3 in amino acids: CASGRGDGQETQYF. In DNA form, the CDR3 reads TGTGCTAGTGGTCGCGGAGACGGCCAAGAGACCCAGTACTTC.

The gene calls are TRBV7-8 and TRBJ1-1; D gene unclear. V was cut by 1 base and J by 6 bases, with 6 bases left in between. This CDR3 is 12 amino acids long. CDR1 is SGHVS and CDR2 is FQNEAQ in the germline V gene. The CDR3 nucleotides read TGTGCCAGCAGCTTAGGGAGACCTGAAGCTTTCTTT. This translates into CASSLGRPEAFF.

The chain couples TRBV6-6 to TRBJ1-3, with D uncertain. Trimming removed 10 bases at V and 3 bases at J, with 13 bases between. The germline CDR1 and CDR2 sequences are MNHNY and SVGAGI (reference sequence). The CDR3 has 13 amino acids. CDR3 protein: CATLEHGGNTIYF. In DNA form, the CDR3 reads TGTGCCACCCTAGAGCATGGTGGAAACACCATATATTTT.